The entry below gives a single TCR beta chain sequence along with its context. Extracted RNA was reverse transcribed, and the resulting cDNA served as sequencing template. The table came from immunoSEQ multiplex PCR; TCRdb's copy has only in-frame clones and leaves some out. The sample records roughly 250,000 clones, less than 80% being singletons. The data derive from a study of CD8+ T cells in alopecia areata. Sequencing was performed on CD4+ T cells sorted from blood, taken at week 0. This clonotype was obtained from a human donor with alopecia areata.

CDR3 in amino acids: CASSQDRGLRQETQYF. The CDR3 region has the DNA TGCGCCAGCAGCCAAGATAGGGGACTACGCCAAGAGACCCAGTACTTC. The chain uses TRBV4-1 and TRBJ2-5, with 7 bases lining up with TRBD2. The V gene's germline CDR1 is MGHRA and CDR2 YSYEKL. The CDR3 runs to 16 residues. Germline trimming cut 0 bases from V and 1 base from J; bases unmatched to any gene: 5.